The 10 T cell receptor beta chains below come from one sample, sequenced in a study of cytomegalovirus exposure and HLA in healthy donors. The primer mix had 60 Vbeta and 13 Jbeta primers. The repertoire was sequenced with immunoSEQ multiplex PCR; TCRdb's copy has only in-frame clones and lacks some. This table holds around 100,000 clones, about 69% found once. The sequencing sample was made of PBMCs. The receptors were gathered from a woman aged 18-30 years in good health and CMV-seropositive.

J is TRBJ1-2 and V is TRBV4-3; 7 positions agree with TRBD1. CDR1 LGHNA and CDR2 YSLEER come from the germline V gene. Trimming at V came to 0 bases and at J to 4 bases, leaving 5 bases not matched to a gene. This CDR3 has 15 amino acids. DNA for the CDR3: TGCGCCAGCAGCCAAGAAAGCAGGGGGAGCTATGGCTACACCTTC. Protein: CASSQESRGSYGYTF.

This clone was counted a few times. The chain carries TRBV18 and TRBJ2-7; the D gene is possibly TRBD2 (5 bases). The CDR3 is 12 amino acids. Per the germline V gene, CDR1 is KGHSH and CDR2 is LQKENI. V was cut by 5 bases and J by 5 bases, with 10 bases left in between. The CDR3, as DNA: TGTGCCAGCTCAGGGATCGGGGACGAGCAGTACTTC. Protein sequence: CASSGIGDEQYF.

This clone turned up a few times. The genes are TRBV2 and TRBJ2-3, with 7 bases identical to TRBD2. The V gene's germline CDR1 is SNHLY and CDR2 FYNNEI. This CDR3 has 15 amino acids. Trimming at V came to 2 bases and at J to 5 bases, leaving 7 bases not matched to a gene. The CDR3 reads CASSEPGLPGDTQYF. The CDR3 DNA sequence: TGTGCCAGCAGTGAACCGGGACTACCGGGAGATACGCAGTATTTT.

The rearrangement links TRBV27 to TRBJ2-1, with D perhaps matching TRBD1 (5 bases). Germline lookup yields CDR1 MNHEY and CDR2 SMNVEV (reference sequence). V was shortened by 0 bases and J by 6 bases, with 6 bases between the two germline ends. The CDR3 extends over 13 amino acids. The CDR3 DNA reads as TGTGCCAGCAGTTTATCAGGGGTCAATGAGCAGTTCTTC. This gives the protein CASSLSGVNEQFF.

This clone appeared a few times. V gene TRBV28 combines with J gene TRBJ2-7, with D perhaps TRBD2 (5 bases). The V gene's germline CDR1 is MDHEN and CDR2 SYDVKM. V gave up 3 bases and J gave up 6 bases, with 15 bases separating them. The CDR3 sequence is 14 residues long. In DNA form, the CDR3 reads TGTGCCAGCAGTTTTGTTGGGAGCCAACTCGAGCAGTACTTC. Amino acid sequence: CASSFVGSQLEQYF.

The chain uses TRBV15 and TRBJ2-3, with 10 bases fitting TRBD1. Per germline, CDR1 LNHNV and CDR2 YYDKDF (reference sequence). CDR3 length: 16 residues. The V and J ends lost 3 bases and 5 bases, in that order; junction bases with no gene match: 8. CDR3 sequence reads: CATSRGTGARVDTQYF. The CDR3 nucleotides are TGTGCCACCAGCAGGGGGACAGGGGCGCGGGTAGATACGCAGTATTTT.

This rearrangement joins TRBV9 to TRBJ2-7; 7 bases are shared with TRBD2. There are 15 residues in the CDR3. Per the germline V gene, CDR1 is SGDLS and CDR2 is YYNGEE. V lost 4 bases, J lost 0 bases, and 7 bases stayed unmatched. CDR3 sequence: CASSPGGRSSYEQYF. The CDR3 DNA reads as TGTGCCAGCAGCCCGGGAGGACGAAGCTCCTACGAGCAGTACTTC.

This clone was counted a few times. The chain employs TRBV5-1 and TRBJ2-1; 13 bases match TRBD2. The CDR3 is 15 amino acids. Germline V gene sequence: CDR1 SGHRS, CDR2 YFSETQ. Trimming cost V 4 bases and J 7 bases; bases outside gene matches: 5. CDR3 region: CASSEGTSGVNEQFF. The CDR3 DNA follows: TGCGCCAGCAGCGAGGGGACTAGCGGGGTGAATGAGCAGTTCTTC.

This sequence joins TRBV5-8 and TRBJ1-3; 10 bases are shared with TRBD1. Per germline, CDR1 SGHTS and CDR2 YDEGEE. The CDR3 spans 15 residues. J lost 3 bases, V lost 4 bases, and 4 bases had no gene match. The CDR3 DNA reads as TGTGCCAGCAGCCGGGACAGGGGATATGGAAACACCATATATTTT. It codes for CASSRDRGYGNTIYF.

V gene TRBV9 combines with J gene TRBJ2-2; 9 bases align to TRBD2. J was trimmed by 8 bases and V by 3 bases; bases with no gene match: 8. Germline lookup yields CDR1 SGDLS and CDR2 YYNGEE. The CDR3 runs 15 residues. In nucleotides, the CDR3 is TGTGCCAGCAGCGGTTTAGCGGGGGATCCTGGGGAGCTGTTTTTT. Encoded protein: CASSGLAGDPGELFF.